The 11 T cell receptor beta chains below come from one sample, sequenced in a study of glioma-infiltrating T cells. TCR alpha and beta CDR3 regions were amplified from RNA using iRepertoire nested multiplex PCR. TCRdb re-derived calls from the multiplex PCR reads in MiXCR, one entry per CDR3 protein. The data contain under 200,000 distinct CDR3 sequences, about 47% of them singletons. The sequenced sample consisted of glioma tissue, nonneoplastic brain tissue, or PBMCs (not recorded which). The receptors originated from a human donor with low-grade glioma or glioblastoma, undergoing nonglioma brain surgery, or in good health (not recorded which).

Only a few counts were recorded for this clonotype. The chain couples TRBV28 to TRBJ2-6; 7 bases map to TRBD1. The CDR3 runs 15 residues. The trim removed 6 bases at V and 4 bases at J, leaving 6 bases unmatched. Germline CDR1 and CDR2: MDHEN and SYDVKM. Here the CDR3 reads CASSNQGVGANVLTF. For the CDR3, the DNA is TGTGCCAGCAGCAACCAGGGGGTAGGGGCCAACGTCCTGACTTTC. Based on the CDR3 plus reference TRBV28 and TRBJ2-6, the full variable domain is DVKVTQSSRYLVKRTGEKVFLECVQDMDHENMFWYRQDPGLGLRLIYFSYDVKMKEKGDIPEGYSVSREKKERFSLILESASTNQTSMYLCASSNQGVGANVLTFGAGSRLTVL.

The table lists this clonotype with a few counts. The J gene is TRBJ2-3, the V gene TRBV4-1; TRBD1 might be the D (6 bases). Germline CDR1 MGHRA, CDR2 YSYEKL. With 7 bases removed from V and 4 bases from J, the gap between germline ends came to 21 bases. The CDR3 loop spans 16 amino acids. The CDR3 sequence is CASNPSRGSLPDTQYF. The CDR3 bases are TGCGCCAGCAACCCTTCGAGGGGGAGTCTTCCAGATACGCAGTATTTT.

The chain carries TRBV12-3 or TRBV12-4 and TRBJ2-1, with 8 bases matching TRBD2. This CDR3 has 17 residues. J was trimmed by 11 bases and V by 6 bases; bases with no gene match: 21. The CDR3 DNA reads TGTGCCAGCAGCCCGACCCGGGGGACTAGTACGAAGTCAAAGCAGTTCTTC. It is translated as CASSPTRGTSTKSKQFF.

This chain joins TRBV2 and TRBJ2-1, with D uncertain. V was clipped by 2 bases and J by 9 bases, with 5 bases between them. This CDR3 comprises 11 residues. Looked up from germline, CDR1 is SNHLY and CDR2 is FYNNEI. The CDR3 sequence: CASSETGEQFF. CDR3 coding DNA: TGTGCCAGCAGTGAAACCGGTGAGCAGTTCTTC.

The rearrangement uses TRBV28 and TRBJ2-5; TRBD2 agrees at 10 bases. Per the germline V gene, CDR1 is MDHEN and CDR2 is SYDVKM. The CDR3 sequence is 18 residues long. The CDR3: CVSSLTLAGAPFGETQYF. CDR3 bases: TGTGTTAGCAGTTTAACCCTAGCGGGAGCCCCATTCGGGGAGACCCAGTACTTC.

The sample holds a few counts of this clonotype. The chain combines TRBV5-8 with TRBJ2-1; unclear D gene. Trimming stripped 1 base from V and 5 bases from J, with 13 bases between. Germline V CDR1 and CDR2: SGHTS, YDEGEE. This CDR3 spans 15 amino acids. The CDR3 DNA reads TGTGCCAGCAGCTTGCGTGATCGGATGAACAATGAGCAGTTCTTC. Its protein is CASSLRDRMNNEQFF.

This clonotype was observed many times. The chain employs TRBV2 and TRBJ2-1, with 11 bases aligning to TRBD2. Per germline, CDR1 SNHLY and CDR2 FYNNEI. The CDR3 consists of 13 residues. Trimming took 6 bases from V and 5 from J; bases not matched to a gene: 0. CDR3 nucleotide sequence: TGTGCCAGCAGGGGACTAGCGGACAATGAGCAGTTCTTC. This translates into CASRGLADNEQFF.

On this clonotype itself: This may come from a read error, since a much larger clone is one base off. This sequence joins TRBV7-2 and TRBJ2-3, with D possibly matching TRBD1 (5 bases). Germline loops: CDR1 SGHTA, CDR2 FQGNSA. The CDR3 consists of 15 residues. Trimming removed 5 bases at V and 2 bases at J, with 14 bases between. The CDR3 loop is CASSPFGHSTDTQYF. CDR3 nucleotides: TGTGCCAGCAGCCCTTTCGGACATTCCACAGATACGCAGTATTTT.

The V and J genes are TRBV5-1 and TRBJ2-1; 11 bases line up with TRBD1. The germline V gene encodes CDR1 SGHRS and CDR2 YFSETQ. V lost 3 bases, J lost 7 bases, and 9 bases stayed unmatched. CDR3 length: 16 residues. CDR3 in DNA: TGCGCCAGCAGCTCTGCCGGGACAGGGGGGCCAAATGAGCAGTTCTTC. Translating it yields CASSSAGTGGPNEQFF.

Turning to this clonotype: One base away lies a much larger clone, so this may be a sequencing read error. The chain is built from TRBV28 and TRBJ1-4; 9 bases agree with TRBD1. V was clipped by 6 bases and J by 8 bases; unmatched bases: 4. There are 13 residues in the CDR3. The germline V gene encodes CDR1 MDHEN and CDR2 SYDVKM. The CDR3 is CASRATGGEKLFF. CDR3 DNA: TGTGCCAGCAGAGCGACAGGGGGGGAAAAACTGTTTTTT.

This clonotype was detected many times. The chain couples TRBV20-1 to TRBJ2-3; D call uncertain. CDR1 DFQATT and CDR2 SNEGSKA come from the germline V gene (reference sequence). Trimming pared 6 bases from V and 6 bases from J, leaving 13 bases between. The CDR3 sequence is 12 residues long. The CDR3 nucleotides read TGCAGTGCCCTACATTATTCCGATACGCAGTATTTT. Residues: CSALHYSDTQYF.